The following is a T cell receptor beta chain sequence with its context. Its specificity is not known. V lost 5 bases, J lost 6 bases, and 5 bases stayed unmatched. Germline V gene sequence: CDR1 MNHEY, CDR2 SMNVEV (reference sequence). CDR3 length: 16 amino acids. This sample stems from a study of shared clonotypes between healthy human individuals. Findings and limits, study-wide: Only blood samples were collected, and tissue repertoires likely differ.

Genomic DNA belonging to each subset was distributed in equal measure over several immunoSEQ plates. The data were produced by immunoSEQ multiplex PCR, yet TCRdb's version contains in-frame clones alone and is incomplete. The table lists a few million clones, just under 95% of them singletons. The specimen sequenced was naive CD4+ T cells from PBMCs. This sample's subset: CD45RA+ positively selected. This sequence originates from a man aged 18 to 35 in good health. Some clones in this sample may be carry-over from other donors' samples. The chain uses TRBV27 and TRBJ2-2, with 14 positions matching TRBD2. Written as DNA, the CDR3 is TGTGCCAGCAGTCCCTCGGGACTAGCGGGAGCCGGGGAGCTGTTTTTT. It encodes CASSPSGLAGAGELFF.